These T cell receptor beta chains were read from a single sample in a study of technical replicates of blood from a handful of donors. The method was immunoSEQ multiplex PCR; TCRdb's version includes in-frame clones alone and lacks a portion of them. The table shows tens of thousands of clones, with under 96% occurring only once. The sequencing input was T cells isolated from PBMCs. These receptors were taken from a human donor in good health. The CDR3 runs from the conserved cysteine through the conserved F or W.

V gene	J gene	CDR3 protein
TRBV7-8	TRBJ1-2	CASSLITGDYGYTF
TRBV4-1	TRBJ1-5	CASSQETGQGYQPQHF
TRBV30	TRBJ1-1	CAWSATENTEAFF
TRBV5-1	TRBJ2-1	CASSFRLAGGNEQFF
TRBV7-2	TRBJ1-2	CASSLVPKDRTSYGYTF
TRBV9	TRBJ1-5	CASSPGQGGQPQHF
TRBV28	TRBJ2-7	CASWDSSYEQYF
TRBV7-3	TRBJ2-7	CASSESGTSGYEQYF
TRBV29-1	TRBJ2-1	CSVEPSGRGNEQFF
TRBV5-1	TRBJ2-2	CASSLGQRLTGELFF
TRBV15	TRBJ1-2	CATSRGAYGYTF
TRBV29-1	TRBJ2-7	CSVGRTGEQYF
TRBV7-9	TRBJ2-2	CASSLESTGELFF
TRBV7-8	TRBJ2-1	CASSPPDSGSNEQFF
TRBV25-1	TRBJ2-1	CASSVVTLDNEQFF
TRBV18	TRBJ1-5	CASATGVRQPQHF
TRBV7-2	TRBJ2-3	CASSLGTSLTDTQYF
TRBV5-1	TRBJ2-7	CASSLVSGRLYEQYF
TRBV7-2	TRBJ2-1	CASSLFAGENNEQFF
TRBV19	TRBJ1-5	CASSRDRFQPQHF
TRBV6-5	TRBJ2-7	CASSEDRFPYEQYF
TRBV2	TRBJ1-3	CASSLNRGSSGNTIYF
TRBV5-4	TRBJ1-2	CASSPGVSYGYTF
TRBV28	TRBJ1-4	CASSLEGSREKLFF
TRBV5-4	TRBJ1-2	CASSPGPPGYTF
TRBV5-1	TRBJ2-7	CASSPAGGEQYF
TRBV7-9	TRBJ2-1	CASPLASGSYEQFF
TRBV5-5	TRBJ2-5	CASSLVTGRQETQYF
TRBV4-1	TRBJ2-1	CASSVPHPSSYNEQFF
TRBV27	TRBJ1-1	CASSTGGRGLWNTEAFF
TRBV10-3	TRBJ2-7	CAISESSGEGYEQYF
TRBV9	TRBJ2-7	CASSVARVSEQYF
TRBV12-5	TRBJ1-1	CASGLQVRNTEAFF
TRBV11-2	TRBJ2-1	CASSLRLAGGINEQFF
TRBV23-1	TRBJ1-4	CASTWDRVRTNEKLFF
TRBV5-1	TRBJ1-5	CASSFEGNQPQHF
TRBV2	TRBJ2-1	CASSRSGNPYNEQFF
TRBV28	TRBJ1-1	CASSRGAGNTEAFF
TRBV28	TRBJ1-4	CASRGSEKLFF
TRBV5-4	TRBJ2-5	CASSRFRDQETQYF
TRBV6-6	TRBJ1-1	CASSYSNLNTEAFF
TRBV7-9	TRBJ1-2	CASSLDRDGYTF
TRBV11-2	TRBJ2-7	CASSLDSIYEQYF
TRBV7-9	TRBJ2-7	CASSLGPGSYEQYF